The 24 T cell receptor beta chains presented below share a single source sample, sequenced in a study of T cells after yellow fever vaccination. TCRdb reprocessed the 5' RACE reads via MiXCR and lists one record per CDR3 protein. Here the sample spans about 110,000 distinct CDR3 sequences, 8.4% being singletons. This specimen was CD8+ T cells sorted from PBMCs, taken 45 days after the yellow fever booster vaccination. Receptors originate from a man younger than 45 who received the YFV17D yellow fever vaccine.

Ten or more counts support this clonotype. The chain carries TRBV29-1 and TRBJ2-3; D might be TRBD2 (6 bases). The ends were cut back, 4 bases at V and 1 base at J, with 9 bases in the middle. CDR1 SQVTM and CDR2 ANQGSEA come from the germline V gene. The CDR3 totals 13 residues. The CDR3 spells CSVVEGGTDTQYF. CDR3 in DNA: TGCAGCGTTGTGGAGGGAGGCACAGATACGCAGTATTTT.

There are many counts of this clonotype. The genes are TRBV5-1 and TRBJ2-7; 12 bases map to TRBD2. The CDR3 is 16 residues long. CDR1 and CDR2 (germline): SGHRS, YFSETQ. With V trimmed by 4 bases and J by 2 bases, 7 bases remained unmatched. The CDR3 reads CASSPTTSGGPYEQYF. As DNA, the CDR3 is TGCGCCAGCAGCCCCACGACTAGCGGGGGCCCCTACGAGCAGTACTTC. Full variable domain (outside the CDR3, taken from reference TRBV5-1 and TRBJ2-7): KAGVTQTPRYLIKTRGQQVTLSCSPISGHRSVSWYQQTPGQGLQFLFEYFSETQRNKGNFPGRFSGRQFSNSRSEMNVSTLELGDSALYLCASSPTTSGGPYEQYFGPGTRLTVT.

This clonotype was detected only a few times. V and J are TRBV7-6 and TRBJ1-5; D gene ambiguous. Per the germline V gene, CDR1 is SGHVS and CDR2 is FNYEAQ. The CDR3 has 14 residues. The ends were cut back, 1 base at V and 0 bases at J, with 4 bases in the middle. In nucleotides, the CDR3 is TGTGCCAGCAGCTTAGGGGTTAGCAATCAGCCCCAGCATTTT. Its translation: CASSLGVSNQPQHF.

At least ten counts were recorded for this clonotype. This chain connects TRBV5-6 to TRBJ2-1; the match to TRBD2 covers 7 bases. Germline trimming cut 4 bases from V and 8 bases from J; bases unmatched to any gene: 6. This CDR3 spans 13 amino acids. CDR1 and CDR2 (germline): SGHDT, YYEEEE. The CDR3 nucleotides read TGTGCCAGCAGCACCCTAGCGGAGGATGAGCAGTTCTTC. Translating it yields CASSTLAEDEQFF.

The table lists this clonotype with many counts. The chain is built from TRBV12-3 or TRBV12-4 and TRBJ2-3; D tentatively reads TRBD1 or TRBD2 (5 bases each). Trimming stripped 5 bases from V and 3 bases from J, with 9 bases between. The CDR3 length is 13 residues. The CDR3 DNA reads TGTGCCAGCAGTGACGGGACGACAGATACGCAGTATTTT. This encodes CASSDGTTDTQYF.

This clonotype was observed a few times. V gene TRBV7-9 combines with J gene TRBJ1-2; no reliable D call. V was clipped by 1 base and J by 2 bases, with 8 bases between them. Germline V gene data show CDR1 as SEHNR and CDR2 as FQNEAQ (reference sequence). The CDR3 contains 14 residues. CDR3 sequence (DNA): TGTGCCAGCAGCTTAGGGCAGATGAACTATGGCTACACCTTC. Translating it yields CASSLGQMNYGYTF.

V usage is TRBV5-6 and J usage is TRBJ2-7; 9 bases align to TRBD2. After removal of 4 bases from V and 7 bases from J, the junction contained 9 bases not matched to a gene. Germline CDR1 reads SGHDT; CDR2 reads YYEEEE. The CDR3 length is 14 residues. In nucleotides, the CDR3 is TGTGCCAGCAGCAACGTCGGGACTAGCCAAGAGCAGTACTTC. It encodes CASSNVGTSQEQYF.

This clonotype was detected ten times or more. The chain recombines TRBV5-1 with TRBJ2-2; D possibly corresponds to TRBD1 (5 bases). The CDR3 consists of 13 residues. Trimming took off 0 bases at V and 7 bases at J, with 7 bases between the two ends. Germline assignment: CDR1 SGHRS and CDR2 YFSETQ. CDR3 coding DNA: TGCGCCAGCAGCTTGGCAGGGAACGGGGAGCTGTTTTTT. Translated: CASSLAGNGELFF.

The chain carries TRBV11-2 and TRBJ2-5, with D tentatively TRBD2 (5 bases). The ends were cut back, 4 bases at V and 4 bases at J, with 16 bases in the middle. The CDR3 is 15 amino acids. The germline V gene has CDR1 SGHAT and CDR2 FQNNGV. The CDR3 loop is CASSSTVGARETQYF. DNA for the CDR3: TGTGCCAGCAGCTCCACCGTGGGAGCAAGAGAGACCCAGTACTTC. Drawing the rest from reference TRBV11-2 and TRBJ2-5, the complete variable domain is EAGVAQSPRYKIIEKRQSVAFWCNPISGHATLYWYQQILGQGPKLLIQFQNNGVVDDSQLPKDRFSAERLKGVDSTLKIQPAKLEDSAVYLCASSSTVGARETQYFGPGTRLLVL.

This clonotype was counted ten times or more. The J gene is TRBJ2-2, the V gene TRBV11-2; D gene ambiguous. CDR3 length: 15 amino acids. CDR1 is SGHAT and CDR2 is FQNNGV in the germline V gene. Trimming shortened V by 5 bases and J by 7 bases, and 17 bases separated the two germline ends. The CDR3 DNA reads as TGTGCCAGCAGCCCTTATGTGGCAGTAAGCGGGGAGCTGTTTTTT. Its protein product is CASSPYVAVSGELFF.

This clonotype was recorded many times. The chain couples TRBV29-1 to TRBJ2-3, with D possibly TRBD2 on 6 matching bases. This CDR3 spans 11 amino acids. CDR1 is SQVTM and CDR2 is ANQGSEA in the germline V gene. The CDR3 region is CRGLVGDTQYF. The CDR3 bases are TGCAGGGGACTGGTAGGAGATACGCAGTATTTT.

This clonotype occurred many times. The chain is built from TRBV4-3 and TRBJ2-1, with 7 bases identical to TRBD2. The J segment lost 3 bases and the V segment lost 0 bases, leaving 5 bases of the junction unmatched. Germline-derived CDR1 and CDR2 are LGHNA and YSLEER. The length of the CDR3 is 16 residues. CDR3 nucleotide sequence: TGCGCCAGCAGCCAAGAGACGACTAGCCGCTACAATGAGCAGTTCTTC. It codes for CASSQETTSRYNEQFF.

This clonotype was observed many times. The chain uses TRBV5-1 and TRBJ2-7; D gene ambiguous. This CDR3 has 12 amino acids. Germline CDR1 is SGHRS and CDR2 is YFSETQ. V was cut by 0 bases and J by 5 bases, with 6 bases left in between. CDR3 nucleotides: TGCGCCAGCAGCTTGGCCTCGAACGAGCAGTACTTC. Translation: CASSLASNEQYF. The whole variable domain, remainder taken from reference TRBV5-1 and TRBJ2-7, is KAGVTQTPRYLIKTRGQQVTLSCSPISGHRSVSWYQQTPGQGLQFLFEYFSETQRNKGNFPGRFSGRQFSNSRSEMNVSTLELGDSALYLCASSLASNEQYFGPGTRLTVT.

V usage is TRBV10-2 and J usage is TRBJ2-5, with D perhaps matching TRBD2 (5 bases). CDR1 is WSHSY and CDR2 is SAAADI in the germline V gene. Deletions cut 4 bases from V and 1 base from J, with 13 bases between. The CDR3 covers 15 residues. Here the CDR3 reads CASSAGSDSQETQYF. DNA for the CDR3: TGCGCCAGCAGTGCGGGTAGCGATAGCCAAGAGACCCAGTACTTC.

The chain is built from TRBV12-3 or TRBV12-4 and TRBJ2-1, with D perhaps matching TRBD2 (6 bases). The CDR3 sequence is 18 residues long. The CDR3 spells CTFSLGRSGAGLYNEQFF. The DNA for the CDR3 is TGTACCTTCAGTTTAGGAAGAAGTGGAGCGGGCCTATACAATGAGCAGTTCTTC.

At least ten counts were recorded for this clonotype. The J gene is TRBJ1-1, the V gene TRBV6-5; D gene unclear. V was cut by 2 bases and J by 11 bases, with 3 bases left in between. Germline values: CDR1 MNHEY, CDR2 SVGAGI. This CDR3 spans 9 amino acids. The CDR3: CASSYAAFF. Here the CDR3 DNA reads TGTGCCAGCAGTTACGCCGCTTTCTTT.

In this sample, this clonotype turned up many times. V usage is TRBV29-1 and J usage is TRBJ2-7, with 7 nucleotides matching TRBD1. The CDR3 is 14 amino acids. Germline V gives CDR1 SQVTM, CDR2 ANQGSEA. Trimming cost V 7 bases and J 6 bases; bases outside gene matches: 15. This CDR3 is CSGGGEGAISEQYF. Here the CDR3 DNA reads TGCAGCGGTGGGGGAGAGGGGGCGATATCCGAGCAGTACTTC.

Many counts were recorded for this clonotype. The chain combines TRBV6-1 with TRBJ1-1, with 8 bases matching TRBD1. V lost 6 bases and J lost 2; bases outside the gene matches: 8. CDR3 length: 15 residues. Per the germline V gene, CDR1 is MNHNS and CDR2 is SASEGT. This CDR3 is CASRLSGQGNTEAFF. The CDR3 DNA sequence: TGTGCCAGCAGACTATCCGGACAGGGCAACACTGAAGCTTTCTTT.

This clonotype showed up many times. The genes are TRBV6-5 and TRBJ2-1; weak D call: TRBD2 (6 bases). The CDR3 loop spans 14 amino acids. Germline V gene data show CDR1 as MNHEY and CDR2 as SVGAGI. V gave up 2 bases and J gave up 5 bases, with 10 bases separating them. CDR3 region: CASSYAGPHNEQFF. As DNA, the CDR3 is TGTGCCAGCAGTTACGCGGGACCCCACAATGAGCAGTTCTTC.

This clonotype was counted a few times. The CDR3 spells CASSSGAGWTYEQYF. In nucleotides, the CDR3 is TGTGCCAGCAGCTCAGGGGCAGGGTGGACCTACGAGCAGTACTTC. The genes are TRBV14 and TRBJ2-7; a weak D match, TRBD1 (6 bases). CDR3 length: 15 amino acids. V was trimmed by 5 bases and J by 2 bases, leaving 16 bases between them. CDR1 and CDR2 (germline): SGHDN, FVKESK.

This clonotype was observed many times. The chain uses TRBV27 and TRBJ1-1; 11 nucleotides align to TRBD1. Germline V gene sequence: CDR1 MNHEY, CDR2 SMNVEV (reference sequence). CDR3 size: 15 residues. V was pared by 5 bases and J by 5 bases, with 7 bases of the junction left unmatched. CDR3 sequence reads: CASSAGQGARTEAFF. DNA of the CDR3: TGTGCCAGCAGTGCAGGACAGGGGGCGAGAACTGAAGCTTTCTTT.

V and J are TRBV7-2 and TRBJ1-4; D gene ambiguous. The ends were cut back, 3 bases at V and 0 bases at J, with 11 bases in the middle. There are 16 residues in the CDR3. Germline V gene lookup returns CDR1 SGHTA and CDR2 FQGNSA. CDR3 DNA: TGTGCCAGCAGCTTTTTCGCGGTTGCAACTAATGAAAAACTGTTTTTT. Protein: CASSFFAVATNEKLFF. Drawing the rest from reference TRBV7-2 and TRBJ1-4, the complete variable domain is GAGVSQSPSNKVTEKGKDVELRCDPISGHTALYWYRQSLGQGLEFLIYFQGNSAPDKSGLPSDRFSAERTGGSVSTLTIQRTQQEDSAVYLCASSFFAVATNEKLFFGSGTQLSVL.

Ten or more counts support this clonotype. The chain employs TRBV7-6 and TRBJ2-2; no reliable D call. The CDR3 has 14 residues. Trimming shortened V by 1 base and J by 7 bases, and 10 bases separated the two germline ends. Germline V gene sequence: CDR1 SGHVS, CDR2 FNYEAQ. CDR3 in DNA: TGTGCCAGCAGCTTAGAACTTTTCAGCGGGGAGCTGTTTTTT. This encodes CASSLELFSGELFF.

At least ten counts were recorded for this clonotype. The rearrangement links TRBV20-1 to TRBJ1-1; D gene unclear. This CDR3 contains 11 residues. V lost 0 bases, J lost 5 bases, and 4 bases lay in between. The germline CDR1 and CDR2 sequences are DFQATT and SNEGSKA (reference sequence). The CDR3: CSAREWTEAFF. In nucleotides, the CDR3 is TGCAGTGCTAGAGAGTGGACTGAAGCTTTCTTT.